This T cell receptor beta chain is from a study of shared clonotypes between healthy human individuals. Overall study context: The cohort had a couple of women and a few men, ages 18 to 49. Whole-study results and caveats: The study generally estimated greater richness for naive than memory subsets.

Assay used: immunoSEQ multiplex PCR; TCRdb lists only in-frame clones, some missing. Seen here are about 1 million clones, about 80% observed once, and the top ten hold approximately 1.5%. Germline V gene data show CDR1 as SGHTA and CDR2 as FQGNSA. The length of the CDR3 is 14 residues. The ends lost 7 bases at V and 5 bases at J; junction bases unmatched: 8. This clone was seen a single time. Its antigen remains unknown. The authors divided CD4+ cells into CD45RA+ naive and CD45RA-negative memory subsets. The source is a man between 18 and 35 years old in good health. Sequenced material: memory CD4+ T cells sorted from blood. The subset was: CD45RA-negative fraction. The rearrangement uses TRBV7-2 and TRBJ1-1; 9 bases fit TRBD1. This CDR3 is CASNQQGAWTEAFF. CDR3 sequence (DNA): TGTGCCAGCAACCAACAGGGGGCGTGGACTGAAGCTTTCTTT.